This TCR beta chain came from a study of cytomegalovirus exposure and HLA in healthy donors. Notes on the study in general: Confirmation in vitro established that a few CMV-associated chains were specific for CMV antigens. Associated with cytomegalovirus, according to the listing, were 150 to 200 TCR beta chains. Reports credit the classifier with highly specific, highly sensitive diagnosis of cytomegalovirus status.

The count of this clone is one. Its specificity is not known. Produced via immunoSEQ multiplex PCR; TCRdb's table is partial and in-frame only. The sample carries about 120,000 clones, about 91% recorded once. The donors belonged to the roughly 120-subject validation cohort, separate from the roughly 710-subject first cohort. This clonotype was sampled from a young woman in good health and CMV-seronegative. The sample consisted of PBMCs.

In DNA, the CDR3 is TGTGCCAGCAGTATTAACAGGGCCGAGGGCACTGAAGCTTTCTTT. Residues: CASSINRAEGTEAFF. The chain uses TRBV2 and TRBJ1-1; a possible D gene is TRBD1 (6 bases). V lost 5 bases and J 4 bases, leaving 17 bases between the germline ends. The germline gives CDR1 SNHLY, CDR2 FYNNEI. CDR3 length: 15 amino acids.